This T cell receptor beta chain was captured by sequencing in a study of T cell repertoires in cytomegalovirus infection (dated by TCRdb to the late 2010s). For the wider study: Because public TCR beta signatures pointed to carriage of CMV infection together with the matching HLA type, the HLA type of each donor mattered for the analysis. What the authors observed across the whole study: Cumulative frequency of public TCR beta family members discriminated carriers of CMV infection plus the relevant HLA type in this cohort and an independent roughly 330-donor cohort. The ex vivo response was dominated by HLA-C-restricted CMV-specific TCR beta clonotypes, which also provided the single most frequent clonotype in two of eight donors.

The table lists this clonotype with many counts. Its antigen has not been determined. Base qualities are not provided; no much larger clone lies one nucleotide away. This sample was sequenced with an Illumina HiSeq 1500. TCRdb trimmed public reads at Q25 via fastp, called clones via MiXCR and kept in-frame beta chains. A single entry per CDR3 protein holds the most common genes and DNA from its merged rows. The sample profile shows 200,000 to 300,000 distinct CDR3 sequences; around 6.4% of them were found once. The ten largest clones add up to around 6.9% of the sample. V and J lose 5 bases and 2 bases, and a span of 13 bases separates them. Via the germline V gene (reference sequence), CDR1 is SGHNT and CDR2 YYREEE. The CDR3 spans 14 residues, from the cysteine through the phenylalanine. Only CDR3 DNA is held: 42 bases, read in frame from base 1.

Input material: PBMCs. The chain is encoded by TRBV5-4 joined to TRBJ1-2; no D gene can be assigned with confidence. The receptor was derived from a human donor in good health (CMV status not recorded). Some clones in this sample may be carry-over from other donors' samples. The nucleotide sequence is given as TGTGCCAGCAGTCTCCCCGGCGGGAACTATGGCTACACCTTC. This translates into CASSLPGGNYGYTF.